This T cell receptor (beta chain) was observed in a study of blood T cell repertoires in COVID-19. Study-wide context: Italy, Spain and the United States were the sources of the convalescent and acute COVID-19 samples.

Method: immunoSEQ multiplex PCR; TCRdb's copy keeps in-frame clones and lacks some. This table holds more than 15,000 clones, 70% to 90% found once. From germline, CDR1 is MNHNS and CDR2 SASEGT. V shed 2 bases, J shed 0 bases, and the junction held 7 bases outside the gene matches. This CDR3 comprises 18 residues. The chain links TRBV6-1 to TRBJ2-3; 11 positions match TRBD2. This TCR was recovered from a human donor with active COVID-19. The donor label of this sample is uncertain. Sequencing input: peripheral blood. CDR3 in DNA: TGTGCCAGCAGTGAAAACCTAGCGGGGGGAACTAGCACAGATACGCAGTATTTT. This sequence encodes CASSENLAGGTSTDTQYF.